The rows below give T cell receptor beta chains drawn from one sample of a study of blood T cell repertoires in COVID-19. Libraries were prepared by immunoSEQ multiplex PCR; TCRdb keeps only in-frame clonotypes and omits some of them. Found here are about 140,000 clones, about 80% of them singletons; the top ten hold approximately 3.9%. The specimen sequenced was peripheral blood. The receptors here all came from a woman aged 55-70 years with acute or convalescent COVID-19. CDR3s include the opening cysteine and the closing phenylalanine or tryptophan. The D gene is left open where the match is weak. Size is omitted from some rows. Given values are once, few, many or a class for expanded clones.

j_gene	abundance	d_gene	v_gene	CDR3aa	CDR3nt
TRBJ2-3	NA	TRBD2	TRBV24-1	CATSDTGGGRDTQYF	TGTGCCACCAGTGATACTGGGGGGGGTAGAGATACGCAGTATTTT
TRBJ2-3	once	TRBD2	TRBV11-3	CASSPASGLDTQYF	TGTGCCAGCAGCCCCGCTAGCGGGTTAGATACGCAGTATTTT
TRBJ2-5	once	TRBD2	TRBV6-5	CASSVAGTKETQYF	TGTGCCAGCAGCGTAGCGGGGACCAAAGAGACCCAGTACTTC
TRBJ1-2	NA	NA	TRBV7-9	CASSLVKGGTDGYTF	TGTGCCAGCAGCTTAGTGAAAGGGGGTACGGATGGCTACACCTTC
TRBJ1-2	NA	NA	TRBV3-1/TRBV3-2	CASSLSGLIRGYTF	TGTGCCAGCAGCCTTTCAGGGTTGATCCGTGGCTACACCTTC
TRBJ2-7	NA	TRBD1	TRBV28	CASSPGGGQGAYEQYF	TGTGCCAGCAGTCCTGGTGGGGGACAGGGCGCCTACGAGCAGTACTTC
TRBJ2-5	NA	NA	TRBV29-1	CSVVPSEIETQYF	TGCAGCGTTGTCCCTAGCGAGATTGAGACCCAGTACTTC
TRBJ1-2	NA	TRBD1	TRBV27	CASSFLGGADGYTF	TGTGCCAGCAGTTTTTTAGGGGGCGCAGACGGCTACACCTTC
TRBJ1-1	NA	NA	TRBV5-1	CASSLGDVIRGGAEAFF	TGCGCCAGCAGCTTGGGCGATGTGATTCGGGGCGGGGCTGAAGCTTTCTTT
TRBJ1-1	many	TRBD1	TRBV28	CASSFVTGGRSEAFF	TGTGCCAGCAGTTTCGTCACAGGGGGCAGGAGTGAAGCTTTCTTT
TRBJ2-7	NA	NA	TRBV5-4	CASSSLTGPYEQYF	TGTGCCAGCAGCTCCCTTACAGGACCCTACGAGCAGTACTTC
TRBJ1-1	NA	NA	TRBV6-2/TRBV6-3	CASSYLRNTEAFF	TGTGCCAGCAGTTACCTAAGGAACACTGAAGCTTTCTTT
TRBJ1-6	NA	TRBD1	TRBV27	CASSITDRGYSPLHF	TGTGCCAGCAGTATAACGGACAGGGGATATTCACCCCTCCACTTT
TRBJ2-3	few	NA	TRBV24-1	CATSGAGLGGDTQYF	TGTGCCACCAGTGGTGCGGGACTCGGCGGAGATACGCAGTATTTT
TRBJ1-1	NA	NA	TRBV3-1/TRBV3-2	CASSQGGPGIMNTEAFF	TGTGCCAGCAGCCAAGGTGGGCCAGGGATTATGAACACTGAAGCTTTCTTT
TRBJ1-2	NA	NA	TRBV10-3	CAISESGGVHGYTF	TGTGCCATCAGTGAGTCCGGGGGAGTTCATGGCTACACCTTC
TRBJ2-7	NA	TRBD2	TRBV6-2/TRBV6-3	CASSSRGYASGPGEQYF	TGTGCCAGCAGCTCACGGGGGTACGCTAGCGGACCGGGGGAGCAGTACTTC
TRBJ2-2	NA	NA	TRBV5-4	CASSQGFANTGELFF	TGTGCCAGCAGCCAGGGGTTCGCGAACACCGGGGAGCTGTTTTTT
TRBJ2-5	NA	TRBD2	TRBV5-1	CASSLALAGVQETQYF	TGCGCCAGCAGCTTGGCACTAGCGGGAGTCCAAGAGACCCAGTACTTC
TRBJ2-2	NA	NA	TRBV12-3/TRBV12-4	CASRPRRTGELFF	TGTGCCAGCCGCCCCCGGAGGACCGGGGAGCTGTTTTTT
TRBJ2-3	once	NA	TRBV9	CASSVSHPPTDTQYF	TGTGCCAGCAGCGTGTCACACCCACCGACAGATACGCAGTATTTT
TRBJ2-7	once	TRBD1	TRBV4-3	CASSQDRQGAGEQYF	TGCGCCAGCAGCCAAGATAGGCAGGGGGCGGGCGAGCAGTACTTC
TRBJ1-5	once	NA	TRBV5-1	CASADGLNQPQHF	TGCGCCAGCGCGGACGGACTCAATCAGCCCCAGCATTTT
TRBJ2-1	few	TRBD2	TRBV6-2/TRBV6-3	CASSWDLAGEGSSYNEQFF	TGTGCCAGCAGTTGGGATTTAGCGGGAGAGGGGAGCTCCTACAATGAGCAGTTCTTC
TRBJ2-2	NA	TRBD1	TRBV28	CASTRGPNTGELFF	TGTGCCAGCACCAGGGGGCCAAACACCGGGGAGCTGTTTTTT
TRBJ1-5	many	TRBD1	TRBV19	CASNPRQGWNQPQHF	TGTGCCAGTAACCCCCGACAGGGTTGGAATCAGCCCCAGCATTTT
TRBJ2-2	NA	TRBD2	TRBV10-3	CAIRPISGTNTGELFF	TGTGCCATCAGACCGATTAGCGGGACGAACACCGGGGAGCTGTTTTTT
TRBJ1-1	NA	NA	TRBV7-9	CASGSLGTEAFF	TGTGCCAGCGGGAGTTTGGGTACTGAAGCTTTCTTT
TRBJ2-2	once	TRBD2	TRBV10-3	CAIRSGLAGTGELFF	TGTGCCATCAGATCGGGACTAGCGGGCACCGGGGAGCTGTTTTTT
TRBJ1-3	few	TRBD1	TRBV30	CAWRAGTGAGNTIYF	TGTGCCTGGAGAGCCGGGACAGGGGCTGGAAACACCATATATTTT
TRBJ2-1	NA	NA	TRBV2	CASNHPVGQGDEQFF	TGTGCCAGCAACCACCCGGTAGGCCAGGGCGATGAGCAGTTCTTC
TRBJ2-4	NA	NA	TRBV29-1	CSASDILLAKNIQYF	TGCAGCGCCTCCGACATACTCTTAGCCAAAAACATTCAGTACTTC
TRBJ1-1	NA	TRBD1	TRBV7-2	CASSSDRGTVRAFF	TGTGCCAGCAGCTCCGACAGGGGTACTGTTAGGGCTTTCTTT
TRBJ2-1	NA	TRBD1	TRBV27	CASSLGDREWNEQFF	TGTGCCAGCAGTTTAGGGGACAGGGAATGGAATGAGCAGTTCTTC
TRBJ2-6	NA	NA	TRBV27	CASSFRGLYSGANVLTF	TGTGCCAGCAGTTTCAGGGGCCTATACTCTGGGGCCAACGTCCTGACTTTC
TRBJ2-7	NA	NA	TRBV7-2	CASSLAEDYEQYF	TGTGCCAGCAGCTTAGCGGAGGACTACGAGCAGTACTTC
TRBJ1-5	NA	NA	TRBV28	CASSSLQGNGQPQHF	TGTGCCAGCAGTAGCTTGCAGGGAAACGGTCAGCCCCAGCATTTT
TRBJ2-7	NA	NA	TRBV7-9	CASSLGQGGYEQYF	TGTGCCAGCAGCTTAGGACAGGGAGGATACGAGCAGTACTTC
TRBJ1-2	NA	NA	TRBV28	CASSFRRYGYTF	TGTGCCAGCAGTTTTCGCAGATATGGCTACACCTTC
TRBJ2-2	few	NA	TRBV3-1/TRBV3-2	CASSQDLRLNTGELFF	TGTGCCAGCAGCCAAGATCTGCGGCTGAACACCGGGGAGCTGTTTTTT
TRBJ1-2	NA	NA	TRBV28	CASNSYLALVGYTF	TGTGCCAGCAATTCCTATCTGGCTTTGGTCGGGTACACCTTC
TRBJ1-4	few	TRBD1	TRBV28	CASSSTGGTNEKLFF	TGTGCCAGCAGTAGCACAGGGGGAACTAATGAAAAACTGTTTTTT
TRBJ1-6	NA	TRBD1	TRBV3-1/TRBV3-2	CASSQVGGNSPLHF	TGTGCCAGCAGCCAAGTAGGGGGCAATTCACCCCTCCACTTT
TRBJ1-5	few	TRBD1	TRBV28	CASSLPGQGTNQPQHF	TGTGCCAGCAGCTTGCCGGGACAGGGGACAAATCAGCCCCAGCATTTT
TRBJ2-6	once	NA	TRBV21-1	CARKHGANVLTF	TGTGCCAGAAAGCACGGGGCCAACGTCCTGACTTTC
TRBJ2-1	NA	NA	TRBV5-1	CASTSGGGSSYNEQFF	TGCGCCAGCACGAGTGGAGGGGGCAGCTCCTACAATGAGCAGTTCTTC